This T cell receptor (beta chain) was found in a study of blood T cell repertoires in COVID-19. The assay was immunoSEQ multiplex PCR, and TCRdb's table has in-frame clones only and misses some. This sample has 150,000 or so clones; roughly four fifths occur once, and the top ten carry 8% to 9%. The sequence came from a human donor with acute or convalescent COVID-19. The donor label of this sample is uncertain. The specimen was peripheral blood.

The CDR3: CASSPRQDKEPQHF. DNA of the CDR3: TGTGCCAGCAGCCCCCGACAGGACAAAGAGCCCCAGCATTTT. The chain combines TRBV9 with TRBJ1-5, with TRBD1 as a possible D gene (6 bases). Germline CDR1 and CDR2: SGDLS and YYNGEE. V was shortened by 4 bases and J by 8 bases, with 16 bases between the two germline ends. The CDR3 has 14 amino acids.